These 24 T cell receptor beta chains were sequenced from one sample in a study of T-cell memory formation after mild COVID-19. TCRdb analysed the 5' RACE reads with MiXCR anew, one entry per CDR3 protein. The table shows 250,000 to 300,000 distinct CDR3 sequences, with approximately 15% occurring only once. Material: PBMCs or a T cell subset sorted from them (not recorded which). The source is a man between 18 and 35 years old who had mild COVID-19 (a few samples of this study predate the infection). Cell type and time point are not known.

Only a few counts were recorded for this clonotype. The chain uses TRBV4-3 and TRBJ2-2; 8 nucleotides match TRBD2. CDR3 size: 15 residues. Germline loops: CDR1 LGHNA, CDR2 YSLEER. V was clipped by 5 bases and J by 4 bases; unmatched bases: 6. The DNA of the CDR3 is TGCGCCAGCAGCTCCAGCGGGAGCGCCACCGGGGAGCTGTTTTTT. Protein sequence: CASSSSGSATGELFF.

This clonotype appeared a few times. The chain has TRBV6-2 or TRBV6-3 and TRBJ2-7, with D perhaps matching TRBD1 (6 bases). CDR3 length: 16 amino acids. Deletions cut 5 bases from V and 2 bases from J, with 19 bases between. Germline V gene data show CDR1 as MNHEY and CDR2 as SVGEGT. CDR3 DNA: TGTGCCAGCAGTCGGTACCCGGACAGACGAGCCTACGAGCAGTACTTC. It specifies CASSRYPDRRAYEQYF.

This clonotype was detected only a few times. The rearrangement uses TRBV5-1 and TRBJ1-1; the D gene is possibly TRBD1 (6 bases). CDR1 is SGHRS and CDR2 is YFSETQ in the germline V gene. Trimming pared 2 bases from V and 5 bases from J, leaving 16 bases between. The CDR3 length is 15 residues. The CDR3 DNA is TGCGCCAGCAGCTTAAGTACAGGGAAGATAACTGAAGCTTTCTTT. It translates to CASSLSTGKITEAFF.

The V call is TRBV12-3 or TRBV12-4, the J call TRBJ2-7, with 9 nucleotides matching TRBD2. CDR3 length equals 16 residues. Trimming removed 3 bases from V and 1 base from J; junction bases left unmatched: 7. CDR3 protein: CASSFKDSGRSYEQYF. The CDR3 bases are TGTGCCAGCAGTTTTAAGGATAGCGGGAGATCCTACGAGCAGTACTTC.

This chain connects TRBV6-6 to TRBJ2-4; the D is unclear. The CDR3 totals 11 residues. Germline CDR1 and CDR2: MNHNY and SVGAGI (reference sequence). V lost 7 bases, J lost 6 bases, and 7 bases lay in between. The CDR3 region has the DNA TGTGCCAGCACCGTACGAAACATTCAGTACTTC. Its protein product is CASTVRNIQYF.

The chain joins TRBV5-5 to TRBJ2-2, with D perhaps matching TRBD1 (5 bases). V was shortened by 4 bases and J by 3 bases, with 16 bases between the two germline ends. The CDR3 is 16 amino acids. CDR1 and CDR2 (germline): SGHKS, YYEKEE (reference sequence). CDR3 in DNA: TGTGCCAGCAGCAGATCAGGGTGGTCGGACACCGGGGAGCTGTTTTTT. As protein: CASSRSGWSDTGELFF. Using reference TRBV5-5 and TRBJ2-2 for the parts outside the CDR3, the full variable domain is DAGVTQSPTHLIKTRGQQVTLRCSPISGHKSVSWYQQVLGQGPQFIFQYYEKEERGRGNFPDRFSARQFPNYSSELNVNALLLGDSALYLCASSRSGWSDTGELFFGEGSRLTVL.

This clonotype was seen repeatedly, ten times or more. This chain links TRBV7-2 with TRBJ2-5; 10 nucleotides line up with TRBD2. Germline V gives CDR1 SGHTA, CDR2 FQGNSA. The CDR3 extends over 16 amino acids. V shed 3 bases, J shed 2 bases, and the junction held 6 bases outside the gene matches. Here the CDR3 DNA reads TGTGCCAGCAGCTTCGTAAGACTAGCGGGTCAAGAGACCCAGTACTTC. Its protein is CASSFVRLAGQETQYF. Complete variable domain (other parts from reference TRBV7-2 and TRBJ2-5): GAGVSQSPSNKVTEKGKDVELRCDPISGHTALYWYRQSLGQGLEFLIYFQGNSAPDKSGLPSDRFSAERTGGSVSTLTIQRTQQEDSAVYLCASSFVRLAGQETQYFGPGTRLLVL.

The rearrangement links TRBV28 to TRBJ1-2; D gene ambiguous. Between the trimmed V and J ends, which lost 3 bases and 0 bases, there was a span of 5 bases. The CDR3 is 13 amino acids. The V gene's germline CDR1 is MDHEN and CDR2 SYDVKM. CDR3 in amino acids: CASSFGTNYGYTF. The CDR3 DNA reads TGTGCCAGCAGTTTCGGGACTAACTATGGCTACACCTTC.

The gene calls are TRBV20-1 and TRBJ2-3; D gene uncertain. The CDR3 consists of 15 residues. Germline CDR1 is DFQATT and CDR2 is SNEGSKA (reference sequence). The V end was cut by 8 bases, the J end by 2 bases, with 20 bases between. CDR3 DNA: TGCAGTTCTAATCCCCGGGTTGGGCACACAGATACGCAGTATTTT. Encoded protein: CSSNPRVGHTDTQYF.

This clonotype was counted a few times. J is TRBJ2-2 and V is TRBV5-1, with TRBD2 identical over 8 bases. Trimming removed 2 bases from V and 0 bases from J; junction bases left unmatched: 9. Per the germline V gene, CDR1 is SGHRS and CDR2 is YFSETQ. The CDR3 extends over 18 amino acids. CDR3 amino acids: CASSFLGGGHSNTGELFF. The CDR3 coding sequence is TGCGCCAGCAGCTTCCTTGGCGGGGGGCACTCGAACACCGGGGAGCTGTTTTTT. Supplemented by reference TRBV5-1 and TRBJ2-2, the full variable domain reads KAGVTQTPRYLIKTRGQQVTLSCSPISGHRSVSWYQQTPGQGLQFLFEYFSETQRNKGNFPGRFSGRQFSNSRSEMNVSTLELGDSALYLCASSFLGGGHSNTGELFFGEGSRLTVL.

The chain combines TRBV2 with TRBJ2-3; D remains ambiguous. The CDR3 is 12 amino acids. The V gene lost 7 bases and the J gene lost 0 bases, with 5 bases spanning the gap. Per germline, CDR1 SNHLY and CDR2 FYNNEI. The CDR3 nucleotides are TGTGCCAGCACCCGCAGCACAGATACGCAGTATTTT. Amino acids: CASTRSTDTQYF.

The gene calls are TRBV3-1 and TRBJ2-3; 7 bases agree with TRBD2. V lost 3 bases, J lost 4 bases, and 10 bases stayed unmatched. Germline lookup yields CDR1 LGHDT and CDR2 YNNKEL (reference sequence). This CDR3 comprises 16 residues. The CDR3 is CASSHPPRGGADTQYF. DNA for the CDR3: TGTGCCAGCAGCCATCCCCCGAGGGGAGGGGCAGATACGCAGTATTTT.

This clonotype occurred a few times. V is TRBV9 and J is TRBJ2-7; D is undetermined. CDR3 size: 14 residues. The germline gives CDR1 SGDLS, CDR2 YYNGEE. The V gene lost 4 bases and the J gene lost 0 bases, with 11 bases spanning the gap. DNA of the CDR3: TGTGCCAGCAGCTTTTCTAGTAGCTCCTACGAGCAGTACTTC. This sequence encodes CASSFSSSSYEQYF.

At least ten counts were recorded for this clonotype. In DNA form, the CDR3 reads TGCGCCAGCAGTACCTATGGGACAGGGGTTCCCACAGATACGCAGTATTTT. Translating it yields CASSTYGTGVPTDTQYF. The chain is built from TRBV5-1 and TRBJ2-3; TRBD1 matches 10 bases. Trimming took 5 bases from V and 2 from J; bases not matched to a gene: 11. Germline loops: CDR1 SGHRS, CDR2 YFSETQ. The CDR3 runs to 17 residues.

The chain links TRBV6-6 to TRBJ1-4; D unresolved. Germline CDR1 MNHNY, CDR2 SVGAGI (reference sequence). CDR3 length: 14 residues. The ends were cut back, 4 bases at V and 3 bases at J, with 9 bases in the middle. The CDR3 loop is CASSSFRANEKLFF. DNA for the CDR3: TGTGCCAGCAGTTCCTTTCGGGCTAATGAAAAACTGTTTTTT.

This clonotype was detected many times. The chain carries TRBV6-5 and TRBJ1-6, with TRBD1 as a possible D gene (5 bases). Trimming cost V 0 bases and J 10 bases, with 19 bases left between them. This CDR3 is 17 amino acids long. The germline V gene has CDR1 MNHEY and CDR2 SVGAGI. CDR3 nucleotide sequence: TGTGCCAGCAGTTACTCGACACTCGGACATGCCGGGTCACCCCTCCACTTT. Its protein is CASSYSTLGHAGSPLHF.

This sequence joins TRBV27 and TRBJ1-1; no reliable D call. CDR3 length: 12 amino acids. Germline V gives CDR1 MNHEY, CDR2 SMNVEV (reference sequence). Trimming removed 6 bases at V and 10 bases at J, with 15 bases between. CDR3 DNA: TGTGCCAGCAGGGAGGGCCTTGGGGTAGCTTTCTTT. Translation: CASREGLGVAFF.

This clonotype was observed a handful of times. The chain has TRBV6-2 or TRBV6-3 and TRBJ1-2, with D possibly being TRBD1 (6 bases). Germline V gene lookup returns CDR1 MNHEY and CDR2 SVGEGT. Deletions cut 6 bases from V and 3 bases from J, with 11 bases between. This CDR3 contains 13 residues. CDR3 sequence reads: CASSSTGHYGYTF. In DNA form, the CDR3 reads TGTGCCAGCAGCTCGACAGGACACTATGGCTACACCTTC.

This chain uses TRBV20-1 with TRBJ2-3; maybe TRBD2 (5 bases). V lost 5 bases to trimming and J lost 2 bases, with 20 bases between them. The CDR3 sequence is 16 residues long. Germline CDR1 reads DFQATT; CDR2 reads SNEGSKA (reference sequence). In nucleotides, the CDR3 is TGCAGTGCTGGATTGTTGGACTTCGATTACACAGATACGCAGTATTTT. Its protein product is CSAGLLDFDYTDTQYF.

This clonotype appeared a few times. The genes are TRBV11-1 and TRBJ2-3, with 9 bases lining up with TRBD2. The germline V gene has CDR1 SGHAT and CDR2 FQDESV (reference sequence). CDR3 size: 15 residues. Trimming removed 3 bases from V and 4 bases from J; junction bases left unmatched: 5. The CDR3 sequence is CASSLAGGPSDTQYF. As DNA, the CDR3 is TGTGCCAGCAGCTTGGCGGGGGGGCCATCAGATACGCAGTATTTT.

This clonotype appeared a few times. Here the CDR3 DNA reads TGTGCCAGCAGTTTTAACAGGCTCACTGAAGCTTTCTTT. Its protein product is CASSFNRLTEAFF. The chain combines TRBV12-3 or TRBV12-4 with TRBJ1-1, with D perhaps matching TRBD1 (5 bases). Trimming stripped 3 bases from V and 4 bases from J, with 9 bases between. CDR3 size: 13 residues.

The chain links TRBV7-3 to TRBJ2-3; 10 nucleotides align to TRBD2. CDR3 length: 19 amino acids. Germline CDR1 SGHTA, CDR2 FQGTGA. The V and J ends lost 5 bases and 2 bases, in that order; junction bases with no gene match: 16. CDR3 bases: TGTGCCAGCAGCCCCACCCGGAGCGGGGGGGAGAGATCCACAGATACGCAGTATTTT. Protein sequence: CASSPTRSGGERSTDTQYF.

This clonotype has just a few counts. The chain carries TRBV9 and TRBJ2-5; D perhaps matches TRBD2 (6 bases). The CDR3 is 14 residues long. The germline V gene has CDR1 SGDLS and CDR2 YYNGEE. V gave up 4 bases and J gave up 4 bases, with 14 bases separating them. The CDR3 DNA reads TGTGCCAGCAGCCCCAAGCAGGGAGGAGAGACCCAGTACTTC. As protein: CASSPKQGGETQYF.

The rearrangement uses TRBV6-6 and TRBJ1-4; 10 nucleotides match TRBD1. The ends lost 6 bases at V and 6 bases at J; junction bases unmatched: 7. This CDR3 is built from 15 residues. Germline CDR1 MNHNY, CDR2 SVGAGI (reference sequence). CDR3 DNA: TGTGCCAGCAGCTTGACAGGGGGCAATGATGAAAAACTGTTTTTT. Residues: CASSLTGGNDEKLFF.